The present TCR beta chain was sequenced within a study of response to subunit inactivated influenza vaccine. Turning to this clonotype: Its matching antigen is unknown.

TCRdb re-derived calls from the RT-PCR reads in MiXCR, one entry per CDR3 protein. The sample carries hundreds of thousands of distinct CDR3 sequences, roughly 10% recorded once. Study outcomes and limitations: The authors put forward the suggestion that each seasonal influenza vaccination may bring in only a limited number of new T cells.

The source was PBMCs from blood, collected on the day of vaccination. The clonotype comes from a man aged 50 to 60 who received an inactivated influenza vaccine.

CDR3 in amino acids: CASLGGTGELFF. CDR3 DNA sequence: TGCGCCAGCTTAGGGGGTACCGGGGAGCTGTTTTTT. This sequence joins TRBV4-1 and TRBJ2-2, with a weak D call TRBD1 (6 bases). The V end lost 8 bases, the J end lost 5 bases, and 9 bases lay between the germline ends. Per the germline V gene, CDR1 is MGHRA and CDR2 is YSYEKL. This CDR3 contains 12 residues.